This T cell receptor (beta chain) was sequenced in a study of cytomegalovirus exposure and HLA in healthy donors. The CDR3 loop spans 14 amino acids. V lost 4 bases and J lost 2, with 10 bases in between. In germline, CDR1 is SNHLY, CDR2 FYNNEI. Findings of the study overall: With DRB1 most and HLA-C fewest, TCR association rates differed between HLA loci in a later analysis.

In its sample, this clone was seen once. The antigen is not known. 13 Jbeta primers and 60 Vbeta primers were used for the PCR. Profiled with immunoSEQ multiplex PCR; TCRdb holds only in-frame clones, not every one. Altogether about 78,000 clones are present, around 70% being singletons, with the ten largest covering more than 9.5%. The chain is built from TRBV2 and TRBJ2-3, with D unresolved. This clonotype originated in a woman aged 40 to 50 in good health and CMV-seropositive. The sample was PBMCs. CDR3 in amino acids: CASSGLGPTDTQYF. The CDR3 DNA is TGTGCCAGCAGTGGTCTGGGCCCCACAGATACGCAGTATTTT.